This T cell receptor beta chain is from a study of blood T cell repertoires in COVID-19. Study in general: Specimens from acute and convalescent COVID-19 originated in the United States, Italy and Spain. Sources were T cells, B-cell-depleted T cells, or PBMCs; the material itself was cDNA or gDNA.

Trimming at V came to 3 bases and at J to 2 bases, leaving 5 bases not matched to a gene. Germline values: CDR1 SGHTS, CDR2 YDEGEE. The length of the CDR3 is 16 residues. Per the original methods: How many nucleated cells were present was estimated from reference gene primer amplification. TCRdb keeps only in-frame clones here, not all; method: immunoSEQ multiplex PCR. D and trimming were read from the DNA, whereas the V and J calls and clone size are those reported in that table. The sample consists of about 250,000 clones, around nine tenths of them appearing once. The genes are TRBV5-8 and TRBJ1-3, with 10 nucleotides matching TRBD1. The sequencing input was peripheral blood. The receptor was isolated from a woman between 40 and 55 years old who had recovered from COVID-19. CDR3 sequence (DNA): TGTGCCAGCAGCTCGGACAGGGGGTTTGCTGGAAACACCATATATTTT. This sequence encodes CASSSDRGFAGNTIYF. The variable domain in full, completed from reference TRBV5-8 and TRBJ1-3, reads EAGVTQSPTHLIKTRGQQATLRCSPISGHTSVYWYQQALGLGLQFLLWYDEGEERNRGNFPPRFSGRQFPNYSSELNVNALELEDSALYLCASSSDRGFAGNTIYFGEGSWLTVV.